These 2 T cell receptor beta chains came from one sample sequenced in a study of cytomegalovirus exposure and HLA in healthy donors. 13 Jbeta primers and 60 Vbeta primers were used for the PCR. Measured with immunoSEQ multiplex PCR; TCRdb has only the in-frame clones, and not every one. The sample shows around 210,000 clones, around 84% of them seen only once. The source material was PBMCs. Every receptor here comes from a girl aged 2-10 years in good health and CMV-seronegative.

The chain has TRBV19 and TRBJ2-3; tentative D call: TRBD2 (5 bases). From germline, CDR1 is LNHDA and CDR2 SQIVND (reference sequence). The CDR3 is 15 amino acids. V was cut by 3 bases and J by 1 base, with 11 bases left in between. In DNA form, the CDR3 reads TGTGCCAGTAGTATGGGAAGCGGAGGCACAGATACGCAGTATTTT. It yields the protein CASSMGSGGTDTQYF.

This chain connects TRBV4-1 to TRBJ2-5, with TRBD2 identical over 7 bases. The J call could be wrong; TRBJ2-7 is a better fit for the DNA end. The CDR3 loop spans 15 amino acids. Germline V gene sequence: CDR1 MGHRA, CDR2 YSYEKL. CDR3 region: CASSQAGGGPYEQYF. CDR3 in DNA: TGCGCCAGCAGCCAAGCGGGGGGAGGGCCCTACGAGCAGTACTTC.